Below are 13 T cell receptor beta chains sequenced from a single sample in a study of blood T cell repertoires in COVID-19. Only in-frame clones appear in the TCRdb table, and some are missing; sequencing was by immunoSEQ multiplex PCR. The data show 85,000 to 95,000 clones, more than 70% seen once. Input material: peripheral blood. These receptors originate from a man in his sixties with acute or convalescent COVID-19.

This chain connects TRBV5-1 to TRBJ1-3; TRBD1 agrees at 7 bases. CDR3 length equals 14 residues. Germline CDR1 is SGHRS and CDR2 is YFSETQ. Unmatched junction bases numbered 7, after V lost 7 bases and J lost 3 bases. CDR3 DNA sequence: TGCGCCAGCGGAGAAACAGGGGATGGAAACACCATATATTTT. Amino acid sequence: CASGETGDGNTIYF.

This chain uses TRBV10-3 with TRBJ1-1; 8 bases fit TRBD1. Per the germline V gene, CDR1 is ENHRY and CDR2 is SYGVKD. This CDR3 contains 13 residues. After removal of 6 bases from V and 3 bases from J, the junction contained 3 bases not matched to a gene. CDR3 sequence: CAISLQGDTEAFF. The CDR3, as DNA: TGTGCCATCAGCCTACAGGGGGACACTGAAGCTTTCTTT.

The J gene is TRBJ1-6, the V gene TRBV3-1 (or the pseudogene TRBV3-2); weak D call: TRBD1 (5 bases). The ends were cut back, 0 bases at V and 10 bases at J, with 13 bases in the middle. Germline lookup yields CDR1 LGHDT and CDR2 YNNKEL (reference sequence). CDR3 length: 15 residues. The CDR3 DNA reads as TGTGCCAGCAGCCAAGAGATTGGGACTCAGTCACCCCTCCACTTT. As protein: CASSQEIGTQSPLHF.

This chain joins TRBV29-1 and TRBJ2-4; a possible D gene is TRBD1 (6 bases). V was clipped by 0 bases and J by 6 bases, with 18 bases between them. This CDR3 region has 16 residues. CDR1 is SQVTM and CDR2 is ANQGSEA in the germline V gene. The CDR3 reads CSVEDPQGLGGNIQYF. CDR3 nucleotide sequence: TGCAGCGTTGAAGATCCCCAGGGGCTAGGGGGAAACATTCAGTACTTC. The full variable domain, with the rest looked up from reference TRBV29-1 and TRBJ2-4, is SAVISQKPSRDICQRGTSLTIQCQVDSQVTMMFWYRQQPGQSLTLIATANQGSEATYESGFVIDKFPISRPNLTFSTLTVSNMSPEDSSIYLCSVEDPQGLGGNIQYFGAGTRLSVL.

Only one count was recorded for this clone. This chain links TRBV7-8 with TRBJ2-1, with 11 bases that match TRBD1. V shed 2 bases and J 5 bases; nucleotides not matched to a gene: 5. CDR1 and CDR2 (germline): SGHVS, FQNEAQ. This CDR3 has 16 amino acids. The CDR3 region has the DNA TGTGCCAGCAGCTTACGAGGGGACAGGGGGGACAATGAGCAGTTCTTC. This gives the protein CASSLRGDRGDNEQFF. The variable domain in full, with the rest retrieved from reference TRBV7-8 and TRBJ2-1, is GAGVSQSPRYKVAKRGQDVALRCDPISGHVSLFWYQQALGQGPEFLTYFQNEAQLDKSGLPSDRFFAERPEGSVSTLKIQRTQQEDSAVYLCASSLRGDRGDNEQFFGPGTRLTVL.

Only a few counts were recorded for this clone. The gene calls are TRBV12-3 or TRBV12-4 and TRBJ1-1; no reliable D call. The CDR3 extends over 12 amino acids. V shed 8 bases and J shed 10 bases, with 17 bases lying between them. CDR3 sequence reads: CASAAAPGIAFF. CDR3 nucleotides: TGTGCCAGCGCGGCCGCCCCGGGGATAGCTTTCTTT.

The sample holds one count of this clone. The chain couples TRBV6-5 to TRBJ2-1; maybe TRBD1 (5 bases). In germline, CDR1 is MNHEY, CDR2 SVGAGI. The V end was cut by 6 bases, the J end by 3 bases, with 12 bases between. The CDR3 consists of 14 residues. In DNA form, the CDR3 reads TGTGCCAGCAGAACAGGACGAGACTACAATGAGCAGTTCTTC. This translates into CASRTGRDYNEQFF.

This chain links TRBV5-4 with TRBJ1-5, with D perhaps TRBD1 (6 bases). Trimming removed 0 bases from V and 4 bases from J, with 8 bases in between. The CDR3 consists of 14 residues. Germline CDR1 SGHNT, CDR2 YYREEE (reference sequence). CDR3 in DNA: TGTGCCAGCAGCTTGGCAGGGGCAAATCAGCCCCAGCATTTT. It is translated as CASSLAGANQPQHF. Full variable domain (remainder filled in from reference TRBV5-4 and TRBJ1-5): ETGVTQSPTHLIKTRGQQVTLRCSSQSGHNTVSWYQQALGQGPQFIFQYYREEENGRGNFPPRFSGLQFPNYSSELNVNALELDDSALYLCASSLAGANQPQHFGDGTRLSIL.

The V and J genes are TRBV30 and TRBJ1-3; D is possibly TRBD1 (6 bases). Germline values: CDR1 GTSNPN, CDR2 SVGIG (reference sequence). This CDR3 spans 13 amino acids. As DNA, the CDR3 is TGTGCATCGACAGGTTTCTCTGGAAACACCATATATTTT. Translating it yields CASTGFSGNTIYF.

In this sample, this clone turned up a few times. V gene TRBV5-6 combines with J gene TRBJ1-2; the D is unclear. The germline CDR1 and CDR2 sequences are SGHDT and YYEEEE. The length of the CDR3 is 15 residues. The V and J ends lost 4 bases and 1 base respectively, with 14 bases between them. The CDR3, as DNA: TGTGCCAGCAGCCCCCTTTGGGAGATTAACTATGGCTACACCTTC. Amino acids: CASSPLWEINYGYTF.

The gene calls are TRBV6-2 or TRBV6-3 and TRBJ2-7; 11 bases are shared with TRBD2. The V and J ends lost 5 bases and 2 bases, in that order; junction bases with no gene match: 5. CDR1 is MNHEY, CDR2 SVGEGT, per germline. There are 15 residues in the CDR3. CDR3 loop: CASSPPGLAAYEQYF. The DNA for the CDR3 is TGTGCCAGCAGTCCACCGGGACTAGCGGCCTACGAGCAGTACTTC.

The rearrangement uses TRBV7-9 and TRBJ2-7; weak D call: TRBD1 (5 bases). Germline loops: CDR1 SEHNR, CDR2 FQNEAQ (reference sequence). The CDR3 is 14 amino acids. V was trimmed by 1 base and J by 3 bases, leaving 10 bases between them. The CDR3 loop reads CASSLGGEVYEQYF. Here the CDR3 DNA reads TGTGCCAGCAGCTTAGGGGGCGAGGTCTACGAGCAGTACTTC.

This rearrangement joins TRBV15 to TRBJ1-2, with TRBD1 matching 12 bases. Germline V gene data show CDR1 as LNHNV and CDR2 as YYDKDF (reference sequence). V shed 1 base and J 5 bases; nucleotides not matched to a gene: 5. The CDR3 is made up of 16 amino acids. The CDR3 DNA sequence: TGTGCCACCAGCAGAGTCGGGACAGGGGGCGCGTATGGCTACACCTTC. Translated, it gives CATSRVGTGGAYGYTF.